These 12 T cell receptor beta chains share one sample of origin, sequenced in a study of T cells in Graves' hyperthyroidism and ophthalmopathy. RNA transcripts provided the source from which TCR beta CDR3 regions were amplified. The HTBI set primed first-round TCR CDR3 RT-PCR. TCRdb reanalysed the multiplex PCR reads using MiXCR and keeps one entry per CDR3 protein. Seen here are approximately 380,000 distinct CDR3 sequences, approximately 17% observed once, and the top ten hold about 38%. The specimen was blood. These receptors were taken from a man aged 18 to 30 with Graves' ophthalmopathy.

The table lists this clonotype with a few counts. The V call is TRBV6-2 or TRBV6-3, the J call TRBJ1-2; D ambiguous. The CDR3 covers 10 residues. Germline loops: CDR1 MNHEY, CDR2 SVGEGT. V lost 6 bases, J lost 9 bases, and 8 bases lay in between. Here the CDR3 reads CASRDFSYTF. CDR3 coding DNA: TGTGCCAGCAGGGATTTTAGCTACACCTTC.

The chain links TRBV11-3 to TRBJ2-2; a weak D match, TRBD1 (5 bases). This CDR3 is 14 amino acids long. The V and J ends lost 5 bases and 2 bases respectively, with 9 bases between them. CDR1 and CDR2 from the germline V gene are SGHNT and YENEEA. The CDR3 spells CASSPTVNTGELFF. The CDR3 DNA follows: TGTGCCAGCAGCCCGACAGTTAACACCGGGGAGCTGTTTTTT.

This clonotype occurred a few times. V gene TRBV9 combines with J gene TRBJ2-7; D might be TRBD2 (6 bases). Deletions cut 2 bases from V and 0 bases from J, with 15 bases between. The CDR3 runs to 16 residues. CDR1 SGDLS and CDR2 YYNGEE come from the germline V gene. The CDR3 region is CASSVGAGTASYEQYF. CDR3 DNA: TGTGCCAGCAGCGTGGGCGCCGGGACTGCCTCCTACGAGCAGTACTTC.

This clonotype showed up many times. The chain has TRBV11-2 and TRBJ1-1; D not certain. The CDR3 contains 13 residues. The germline V gene has CDR1 SGHAT and CDR2 FQNNGV. V lost 6 bases, J lost 1 base, and 9 bases lay in between. Here the CDR3 reads CASSFVSNTEAFF. In nucleotides, the CDR3 is TGTGCCAGCAGTTTTGTATCGAACACTGAAGCTTTCTTT.

This clonotype occurred many times. This chain uses TRBV24-1 with TRBJ2-3; D call uncertain. This CDR3 has 15 residues. Trimming took off 0 bases at V and 2 bases at J, with 8 bases between the two ends. Germline assignment: CDR1 KGHDR and CDR2 SFDVKD. The CDR3 DNA reads TGTGCCACCAGTGATTTGCCCGGAGTCACAGATACGCAGTATTTT. Translation: CATSDLPGVTDTQYF.

CDR3 in amino acids: CASSPLPGLATDTQYF. In DNA, the CDR3 is TGTGCCAGCAGTCCCCTCCCCGGACTAGCCACAGATACGCAGTATTTT. The V gene is TRBV7-9, the J gene TRBJ2-3, with 8 bases lining up with TRBD2. V shed 6 bases and J 2 bases; nucleotides not matched to a gene: 10. CDR3 length: 16 residues. Germline V gene sequence: CDR1 SEHNR, CDR2 FQNEAQ (reference sequence).

Ten or more counts support this clonotype. The chain has TRBV2 and TRBJ1-1, with a weak D call TRBD1 (6 bases). V was trimmed by 10 bases and J by 1 base, leaving 13 bases between them. Germline-derived CDR1 and CDR2 are SNHLY and FYNNEI. The CDR3 has 13 amino acids. The CDR3 nucleotides are TGTGCCATTCACAGGGTACCGAACACTGAAGCTTTCTTT. This codes for CAIHRVPNTEAFF. Looking up the rest from reference TRBV2 and TRBJ1-1 gives the full variable domain: EPEVTQTPSHQVTQMGQEVILRCVPISNHLYFYWYRQILGQKVEFLVSFYNNEISEKSEIFDDQFSVERPDGSNFTLKIRSTKLEDSAMYFCAIHRVPNTEAFFGQGTRLTVV.

A few counts support this clonotype. The chain joins TRBV10-3 to TRBJ2-7, with D possibly being TRBD1 or TRBD2 (5 bases each). Trimming cost V 11 bases and J 4 bases, with 18 bases left between them. Germline values: CDR1 ENHRY, CDR2 SYGVKD. CDR3 length equals 13 residues. The CDR3 bases are TGTGCCGTAGCCGGGACCTCGAGTTACGAGCAGTACTTC. It codes for CAVAGTSSYEQYF.

This clonotype was counted ten times or more. The V gene is TRBV6-1, the J gene TRBJ1-1; D remains ambiguous. The CDR3 is 14 residues long. Germline V lookup: CDR1 MNHNS, CDR2 SASEGT. V was cut by 6 bases and J by 3 bases, with 14 bases left in between. CDR3 DNA: TGTGCCAGCAGACTACGGGGAAAGGACACTGAAGCTTTCTTT. Translation gives CASRLRGKDTEAFF.

The chain recombines TRBV5-1 with TRBJ2-2, with TRBD2 matching over 7 bases. The V gene end was trimmed by 5 bases and the J gene end by 2 bases; junction bases not matched to a gene: 6. The germline V gene has CDR1 SGHRS and CDR2 YFSETQ. CDR3 length: 15 residues. The CDR3 DNA follows: TGCGCCAGCAGTGCCCTAGCGGACAACACCGGGGAGCTGTTTTTT. Its translation is CASSALADNTGELFF. Filled out from reference TRBV5-1 and TRBJ2-2, the complete variable domain reads KAGVTQTPRYLIKTRGQQVTLSCSPISGHRSVSWYQQTPGQGLQFLFEYFSETQRNKGNFPGRFSGRQFSNSRSEMNVSTLELGDSALYLCASSALADNTGELFFGEGSRLTVL.

The J gene is TRBJ1-2, the V gene TRBV24-1; D not resolved. Trimming removed 3 bases at V and 2 bases at J, with 9 bases between. Germline-derived CDR1 and CDR2 are KGHDR and SFDVKD. The CDR3 length is 14 residues. CDR3 region: CATSDPQENYGYTF. The CDR3 coding sequence is TGTGCCACCAGTGATCCTCAGGAGAACTATGGCTACACCTTC.

This clonotype was observed at least ten times. The chain uses TRBV12-3 or TRBV12-4 and TRBJ2-5; the match to TRBD2 covers 14 bases. V trimming: 5 bases; J trimming: 1 base; junction bases outside the gene matches: 12. The CDR3 has 19 amino acids. CDR3 in amino acids: CASSRQGLAGARLQETQYF. The CDR3 DNA follows: TGTGCCAGCAGTAGACAGGGACTAGCGGGGGCCCGACTCCAAGAGACCCAGTACTTC.